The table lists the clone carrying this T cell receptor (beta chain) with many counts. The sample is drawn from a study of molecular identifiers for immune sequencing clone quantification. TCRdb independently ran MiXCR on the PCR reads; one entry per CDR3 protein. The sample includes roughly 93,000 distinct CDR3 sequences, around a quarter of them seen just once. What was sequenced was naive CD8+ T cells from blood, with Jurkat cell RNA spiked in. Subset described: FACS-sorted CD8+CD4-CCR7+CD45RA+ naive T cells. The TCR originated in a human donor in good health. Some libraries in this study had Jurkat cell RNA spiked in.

CDR3 loop: CASSVDGAEQDTQYF. The CDR3 DNA sequence: TGTGCCAGCAGCGTAGACGGTGCCGAACAAGATACGCAGTATTTT. The chain employs TRBV9 and TRBJ2-3; D uncertain. V was clipped by 0 bases and J by 5 bases, with 13 bases between them. CDR3 length equals 15 residues. Germline assignment: CDR1 SGDLS and CDR2 YYNGEE.